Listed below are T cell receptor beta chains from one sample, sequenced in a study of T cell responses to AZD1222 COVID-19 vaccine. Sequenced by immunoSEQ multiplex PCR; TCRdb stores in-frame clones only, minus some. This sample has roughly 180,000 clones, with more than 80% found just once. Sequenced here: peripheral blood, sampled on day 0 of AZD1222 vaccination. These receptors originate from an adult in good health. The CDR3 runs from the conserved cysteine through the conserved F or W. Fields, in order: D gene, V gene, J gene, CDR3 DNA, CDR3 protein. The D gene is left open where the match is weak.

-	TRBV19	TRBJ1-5	TGTGCCAGTAGTATCCCGACGGCAGATAGCAATCAGCCCCAGCATTTT	CASSIPTADSNQPQHF
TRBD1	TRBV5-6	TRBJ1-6	TGTGCCAGCAGCCGACAGGGCTCCAATTCACCCCTCCACTTT	CASSRQGSNSPLHF
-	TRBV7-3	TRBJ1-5	TGTGCCAGCAGCGTTGGGACGTTCGACTATCAGCCCCAGCATTTT	CASSVGTFDYQPQHF
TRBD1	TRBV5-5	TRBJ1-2	TGTGCCAGCAGCTTCTCCGGGACAGCCTATGGCTACACCTTC	CASSFSGTAYGYTF
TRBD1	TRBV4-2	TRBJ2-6	TGTGCCAGCAGCCAAGAGATCGGACAGGGGTCTGGGGCCAACGTCCTGACTTTC	CASSQEIGQGSGANVLTF
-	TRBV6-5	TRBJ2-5	TGTGCCAGCAGTACCGGGACGCTAAAAGAGACCCAGTACTTC	CASSTGTLKETQYF
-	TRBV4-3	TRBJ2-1	TGCGCCAGCAGCCAAGATTGGGACAATGAGCAGTTCTTC	CASSQDWDNEQFF
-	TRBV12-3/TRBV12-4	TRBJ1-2	TGTGCCAGCAGTTTAGGGCTTGACTATGGCTACACCTTC	CASSLGLDYGYTF
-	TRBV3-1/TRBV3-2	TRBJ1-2	TGTGCCAGCAGCCAAGGCGGGACTGGCTACACCTTC	CASSQGGTGYTF
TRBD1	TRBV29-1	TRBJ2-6	TGCAGCGTTCGACAGGGTGGCTCTGGGGCCAACGTCCTGACTTTC	CSVRQGGSGANVLTF